The 14 T cell receptor beta chains below come from one sample, sequenced in a study of PD-1 blockade in classical Hodgkin lymphoma. The patients all showed relapse after autologous stem cell transplantation, while their brentuximab vedotin exposure varied. TCRdb's copy holds only in-frame clones and misses some; the assay was immunoSEQ multiplex PCR. The sample has tens of thousands of clones; 60% to 85% are singletons. The sample in question was peripheral blood mononuclear cells (PBMCs), obtained at baseline. The receptor set was obtained from a human donor with classical Hodgkin lymphoma.

The count of this clone is one. This chain links TRBV7-6 with TRBJ1-2; D call uncertain. The ends were cut back, 3 bases at V and 4 bases at J, with 9 bases in the middle. The germline V gene has CDR1 SGHVS and CDR2 FNYEAQ. The CDR3 sequence is 13 residues long. The CDR3 bases are TGTGCCAGCAGCTTGGAGGCGGGCTATGGCTACACCTTC. It yields the protein CASSLEAGYGYTF.

This chain joins TRBV6-6 and TRBJ1-1; the D gene is possibly TRBD1 (6 bases). CDR1 MNHNY and CDR2 SVGAGI come from the germline V gene (reference sequence). The CDR3 covers 14 residues. V shed 0 bases and J shed 12 bases, with 17 bases lying between them. In DNA, the CDR3 is TGTGCCAGCAGTTACTCACAGGGACGTCTTGAGCCTTTCTTT. Translating gives CASSYSQGRLEPFF.

The rearrangement links TRBV19 to TRBJ2-7; tentatively, D is TRBD1 (6 bases). Trimming left V 0 bases short and J 0 bases short, with 12 bases between. The length of the CDR3 is 16 residues. The V gene's germline CDR1 is LNHDA and CDR2 SQIVND (reference sequence). CDR3 region: CASSIDRRQASYEQYF. The CDR3 coding sequence is TGTGCCAGTAGTATAGATCGGAGACAGGCCTCCTACGAGCAGTACTTC.

CDR3 loop: CASSRRDEQFF. The CDR3 nucleotides are TGTGCCAGTAGCAGACGGGATGAGCAGTTCTTC. The chain recombines TRBV19 with TRBJ2-1; D is ambiguous. Between the trimmed V and J ends, which lost 6 bases and 8 bases, there was a span of 8 bases. CDR3 length: 11 residues. CDR1 and CDR2 from the germline V gene are LNHDA and SQIVND (reference sequence).

In this sample, this clone turned up once. The chain joins TRBV7-9 to TRBJ2-1; D not resolved. Trimming left V 6 bases short and J 0 bases short, with 12 bases between. Germline V gene sequence: CDR1 SEHNR, CDR2 FQNEAQ (reference sequence). The length of the CDR3 is 15 residues. CDR3 residues: CASRGGLSSYNEQFF. The CDR3 DNA reads as TGTGCCAGCAGGGGCGGTCTGAGCTCCTACAATGAGCAGTTCTTC.

This CDR3 reads CASKREGAPQETQYF. The CDR3 coding sequence is TGTGCCAGTAAACGGGAGGGGGCGCCCCAAGAGACCCAGTACTTC. The V call is TRBV19, the J call TRBJ2-5; D might be TRBD2 (8 bases). Trimming took 7 bases from V and 1 from J, leaving 16 bases between them. The germline gives CDR1 LNHDA, CDR2 SQIVND (reference sequence). CDR3 length equals 15 residues.

The V gene is TRBV4-3, the J gene TRBJ1-5; maybe TRBD1 (6 bases). The CDR3 is 14 residues long. The ends were cut back, 0 bases at V and 5 bases at J, with 8 bases in the middle. CDR1 is LGHNA and CDR2 is YSLEER in the germline V gene. Here the CDR3 DNA reads TGCGCCAGCAGCCAAGAGGGGGCCGATCAGCCCCAGCATTTT. Encoded protein: CASSQEGADQPQHF.

The gene calls are TRBV19 and TRBJ2-2; TRBD2 matches 7 bases. J was trimmed by 6 bases and V by 6 bases; bases with no gene match: 4. CDR1 and CDR2 (germline): LNHDA, SQIVND (reference sequence). CDR3 length: 13 residues. The CDR3 nucleotides are TGTGCCAGTAGGCCGGGGAGGGCCGGGGAGCTGTTTTTT. This sequence encodes CASRPGRAGELFF.

The chain combines TRBV29-1 with TRBJ1-4; D might be TRBD1 (6 bases). The CDR3 loop spans 11 amino acids. Germline V gives CDR1 SQVTM, CDR2 ANQGSEA. The CDR3 is CGGAPGFELFF. Here the CDR3 DNA reads TGCGGGGGGGCCCCGGGTTTTGAACTGTTTTTT.

With regard to this clone: At one boundary the junction diverges from the germline segment, which might be a read error. V and J are TRBV7-7 and TRBJ2-1, with D possibly being TRBD1 or TRBD2 (6 bases each). This CDR3 has 16 amino acids. The V gene's germline CDR1 is SSHAT and CDR2 FNYEAQ (reference sequence). CDR3 nucleotides: TGTGCTAGCAGCTTAGATAACGGCGGGACATACAATGAGCAGTTCTTC. Its protein product is CASSLDNGGTYNEQFF.

The chain has TRBV7-2 and TRBJ2-5; D is possibly TRBD2 (5 bases). V was shortened by 5 bases and J by 7 bases, with 14 bases between the two germline ends. The CDR3 is 13 residues long. Germline CDR1 SGHTA, CDR2 FQGNSA. The CDR3 loop is CASSEGSGGTQYF. The DNA of the CDR3 is TGTGCCAGCAGCGAAGGGTCAGGAGGGACCCAGTACTTC.

This rearrangement joins TRBV19 to TRBJ1-2; 9 bases are a match to TRBD1. There are 17 residues in the CDR3. The trim removed 4 bases at V and 5 bases at J, leaving 14 bases unmatched. Germline CDR1 LNHDA, CDR2 SQIVND (reference sequence). The CDR3 DNA reads TGTGCCAGTAGTAGGCTGACAGGGGGAAGGGTGAGGTATGGCTACACCTTC. Residues: CASSRLTGGRVRYGYTF.

The chain carries TRBV19 and TRBJ2-7; D may be TRBD2 (6 bases). The germline CDR1 and CDR2 sequences are LNHDA and SQIVND (reference sequence). CDR3 size: 15 residues. The V gene lost 3 bases and the J gene lost 0 bases, with 12 bases spanning the gap. CDR3: CASSIGDSPSYEQYF. The CDR3 nucleotides read TGTGCCAGTAGTATCGGGGACTCCCCCTCCTACGAGCAGTACTTC.

V and J are TRBV13 and TRBJ2-7, with D unresolved. The CDR3 extends over 13 amino acids. Trimming removed 5 bases at V and 0 bases at J, with 8 bases between. The germline CDR1 and CDR2 sequences are PRHDT and FYEKMQ (reference sequence). CDR3 loop: CASSRGFSYEQYF. The CDR3 DNA sequence: TGTGCCAGCAGCCGAGGATTCTCCTACGAGCAGTACTTC. Filled out from reference TRBV13 and TRBJ2-7, the complete variable domain reads AAGVIQSPRHLIKEKRETATLKCYPIPRHDTVYWYQQGPGQDPQFLISFYEKMQSDKGSIPDRFSAQQFSDYHSELNMSSLELGDSALYFCASSRGFSYEQYFGPGTRLTVT.